These 5 T cell receptor beta chains were all obtained from the same sample, sequenced in a study of T cells in localized non-small cell lung cancer. The table came from immunoSEQ multiplex PCR; TCRdb's copy has only in-frame clones and leaves some out. This repertoire shows 25,000 to 30,000 clones, around 89% found once; its top ten account for 10% to 15%. The input for sequencing was peripheral blood, taken before any cancer treatment. These receptors came from an older female donor with stage III squamous cell lung carcinoma.

The V gene is TRBV5-4, the J gene TRBJ1-6, with 7 bases that match TRBD1. The CDR3 runs 17 residues. Germline CDR1 and CDR2: SGHNT and YYREEE (reference sequence). V shed 1 base, J shed 8 bases, and the junction held 12 bases outside the gene matches. The CDR3 loop reads CASSLWGRRQGHSPLHF. In nucleotides, the CDR3 is TGTGCCAGCAGCTTGTGGGGTCGGAGACAGGGTCATTCACCCCTCCACTTT.

This chain uses TRBV7-2 with TRBJ1-2; D is uncertain. Trimming cost V 2 bases and J 0 bases, with 4 bases left between them. CDR3 size: 13 residues. The germline gives CDR1 SGHTA, CDR2 FQGNSA. The CDR3 spells CASSLQSNYGYTF. CDR3 DNA sequence: TGTGCCAGCAGCTTACAGTCTAACTATGGCTACACCTTC.

This clone has a single count. The rearrangement uses TRBV5-6 and TRBJ2-5, with D possibly being TRBD1 (5 bases). The CDR3 is 16 amino acids. CDR1 SGHDT and CDR2 YYEEEE come from the germline V gene. With 0 bases removed from V and 0 bases from J, the gap between germline ends came to 12 bases. The CDR3 spells CASSLDSGNYQETQYF. Here the CDR3 DNA reads TGTGCCAGCAGCTTGGATTCAGGGAATTACCAAGAGACCCAGTACTTC.

The rearrangement links TRBV5-4 to TRBJ1-1; D remains unclear. The CDR3 has 15 amino acids. Looked up from germline, CDR1 is SGHNT and CDR2 is YYREEE (reference sequence). The V gene lost 4 bases and the J gene lost 4 bases, with 17 bases spanning the gap. This chain's CDR3 is CASSDGGVGSTEAFF. The CDR3 DNA follows: TGTGCCAGCAGCGACGGCGGGGTAGGGTCCACTGAAGCTTTCTTT. The variable domain in full, completed from reference TRBV5-4 and TRBJ1-1, reads ETGVTQSPTHLIKTRGQQVTLRCSSQSGHNTVSWYQQALGQGPQFIFQYYREEENGRGNFPPRFSGLQFPNYSSELNVNALELDDSALYLCASSDGGVGSTEAFFGQGTRLTVV.

The CDR3 nucleotides are TGCGCCAGCAGCCAAGAGACAGGTACCCTGAACACTGAAGCTTTCTTT. The encoded protein is CASSQETGTLNTEAFF. V usage is TRBV4-1 and J usage is TRBJ1-1; D possibly corresponds to TRBD1 (6 bases). Between the trimmed V and J ends, which lost 0 bases and 0 bases, there was a span of 11 bases. Germline CDR1 is MGHRA and CDR2 is YSYEKL. The CDR3 spans 16 residues.